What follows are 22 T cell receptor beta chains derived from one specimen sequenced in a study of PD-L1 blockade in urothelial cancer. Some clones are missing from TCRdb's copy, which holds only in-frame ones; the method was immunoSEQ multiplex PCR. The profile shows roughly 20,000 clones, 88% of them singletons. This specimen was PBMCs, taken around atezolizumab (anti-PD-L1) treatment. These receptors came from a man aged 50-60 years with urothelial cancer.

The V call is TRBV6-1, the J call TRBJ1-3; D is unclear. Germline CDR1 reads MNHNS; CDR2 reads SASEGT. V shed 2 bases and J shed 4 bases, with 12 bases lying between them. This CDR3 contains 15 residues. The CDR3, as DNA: TGTGCCAGCAGTGAATCCCGGGGTTACGGAAACACCATATATTTT. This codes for CASSESRGYGNTIYF.

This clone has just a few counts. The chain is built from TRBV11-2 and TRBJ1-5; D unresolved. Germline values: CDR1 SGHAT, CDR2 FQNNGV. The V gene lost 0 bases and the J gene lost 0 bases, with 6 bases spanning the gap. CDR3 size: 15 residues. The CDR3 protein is CASSLDGDSNQPQHF. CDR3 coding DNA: TGTGCCAGCAGCTTAGACGGGGATAGCAATCAGCCCCAGCATTTT.

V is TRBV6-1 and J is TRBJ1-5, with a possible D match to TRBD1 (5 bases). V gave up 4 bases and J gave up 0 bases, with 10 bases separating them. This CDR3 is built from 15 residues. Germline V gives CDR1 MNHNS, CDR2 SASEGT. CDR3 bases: TGTGCCAGCAGTGGGGGGGACTATAGCAATCAGCCCCAGCATTTT. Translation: CASSGGDYSNQPQHF.

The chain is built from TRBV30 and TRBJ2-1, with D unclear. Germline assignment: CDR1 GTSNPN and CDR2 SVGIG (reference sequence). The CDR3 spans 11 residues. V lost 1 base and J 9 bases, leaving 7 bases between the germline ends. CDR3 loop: CAWSAPLEQFF. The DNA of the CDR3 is TGTGCCTGGAGTGCCCCCCTTGAGCAGTTCTTC. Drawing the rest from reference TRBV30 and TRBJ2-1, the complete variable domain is SQTIHQWPATLVQPVGSPLSLECTVEGTSNPNLYWYRQAAGRGLQLLFYSVGIGQISSEVPQNLSASRPQDRQFILSSKKLLLSDSGFYLCAWSAPLEQFFGPGTRLTVL.

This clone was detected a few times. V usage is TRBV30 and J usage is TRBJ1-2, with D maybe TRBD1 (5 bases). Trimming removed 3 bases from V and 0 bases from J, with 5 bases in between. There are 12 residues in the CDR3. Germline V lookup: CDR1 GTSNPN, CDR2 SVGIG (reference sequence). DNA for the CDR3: TGTGCCTGGAGACAGGCTAACTATGGCTACACCTTC. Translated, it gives CAWRQANYGYTF.

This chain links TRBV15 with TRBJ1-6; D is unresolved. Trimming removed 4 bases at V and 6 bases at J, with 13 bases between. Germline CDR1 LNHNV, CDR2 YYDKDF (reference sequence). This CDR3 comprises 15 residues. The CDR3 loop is CATSIAGSGNSPLHF. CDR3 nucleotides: TGTGCCACCAGCATTGCAGGTTCCGGTAATTCACCCCTCCACTTT.

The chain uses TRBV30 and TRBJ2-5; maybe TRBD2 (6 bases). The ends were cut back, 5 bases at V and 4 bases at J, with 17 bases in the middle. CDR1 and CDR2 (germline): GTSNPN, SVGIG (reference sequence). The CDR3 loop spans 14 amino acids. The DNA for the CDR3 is TGTGCCTGGTCGGTTCTGGCGGGACGAGAGACCCAGTACTTC. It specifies CAWSVLAGRETQYF.

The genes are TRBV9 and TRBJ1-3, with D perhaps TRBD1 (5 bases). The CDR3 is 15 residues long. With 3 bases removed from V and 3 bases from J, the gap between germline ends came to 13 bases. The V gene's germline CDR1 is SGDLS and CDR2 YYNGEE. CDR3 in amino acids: CASSANQGLGNTIYF. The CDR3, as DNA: TGTGCCAGCAGCGCCAACCAGGGACTTGGAAACACCATATATTTT.

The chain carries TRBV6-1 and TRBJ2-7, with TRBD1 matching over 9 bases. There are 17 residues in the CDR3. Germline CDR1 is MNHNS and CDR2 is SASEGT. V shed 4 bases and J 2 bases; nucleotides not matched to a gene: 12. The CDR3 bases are TGTGCCAGCAGTGGACCCCCAAGGGACAGGGTCCCCTACGAGCAGTACTTC. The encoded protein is CASSGPPRDRVPYEQYF.

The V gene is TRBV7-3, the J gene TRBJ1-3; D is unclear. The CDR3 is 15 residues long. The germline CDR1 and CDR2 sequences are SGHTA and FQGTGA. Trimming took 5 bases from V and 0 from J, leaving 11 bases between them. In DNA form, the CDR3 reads TGTGCCAGCAGCCAGGAGGGAAACTCTGGAAACACCATATATTTT. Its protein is CASSQEGNSGNTIYF.

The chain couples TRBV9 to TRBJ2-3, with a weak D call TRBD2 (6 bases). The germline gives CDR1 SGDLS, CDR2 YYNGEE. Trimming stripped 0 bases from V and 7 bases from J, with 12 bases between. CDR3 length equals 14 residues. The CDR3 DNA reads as TGTGCCAGCAGCGTAGTGGCTAGCGCAAATACGCAGTATTTT. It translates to CASSVVASANTQYF.

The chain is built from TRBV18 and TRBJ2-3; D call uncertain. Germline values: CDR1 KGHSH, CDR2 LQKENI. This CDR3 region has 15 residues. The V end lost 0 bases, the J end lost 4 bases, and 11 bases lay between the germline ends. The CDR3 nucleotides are TGTGCCAGCTCACCACCGTCGACATCCTCAGATACGCAGTATTTT. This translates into CASSPPSTSSDTQYF.

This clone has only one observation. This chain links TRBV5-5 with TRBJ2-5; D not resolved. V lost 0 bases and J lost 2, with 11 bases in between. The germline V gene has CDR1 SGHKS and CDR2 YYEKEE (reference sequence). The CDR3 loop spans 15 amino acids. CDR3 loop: CASSLEPWQQETQYF. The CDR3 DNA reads TGTGCCAGCAGCTTGGAACCTTGGCAGCAAGAGACCCAGTACTTC.

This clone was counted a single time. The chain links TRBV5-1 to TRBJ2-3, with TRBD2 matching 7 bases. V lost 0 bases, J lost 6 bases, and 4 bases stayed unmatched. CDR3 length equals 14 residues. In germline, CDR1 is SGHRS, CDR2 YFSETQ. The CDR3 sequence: CASSLVGGGDTQYF. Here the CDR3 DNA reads TGCGCCAGCAGCTTGGTCGGGGGAGGGGATACGCAGTATTTT.

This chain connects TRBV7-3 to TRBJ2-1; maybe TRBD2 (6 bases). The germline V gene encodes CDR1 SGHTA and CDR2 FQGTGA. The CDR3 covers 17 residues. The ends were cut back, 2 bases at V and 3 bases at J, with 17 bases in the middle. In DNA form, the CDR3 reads TGTGCCAGCAGCTTAGGGTGGGGGGAACTTAACTACAATGAGCAGTTCTTC. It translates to CASSLGWGELNYNEQFF.

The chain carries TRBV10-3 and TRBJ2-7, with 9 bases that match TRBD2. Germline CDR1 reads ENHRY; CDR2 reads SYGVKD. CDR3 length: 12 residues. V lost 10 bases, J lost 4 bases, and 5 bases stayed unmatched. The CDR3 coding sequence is TGTGCCACCGATAGCGGGAGTTACGAGCAGTACTTC. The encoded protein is CATDSGSYEQYF.

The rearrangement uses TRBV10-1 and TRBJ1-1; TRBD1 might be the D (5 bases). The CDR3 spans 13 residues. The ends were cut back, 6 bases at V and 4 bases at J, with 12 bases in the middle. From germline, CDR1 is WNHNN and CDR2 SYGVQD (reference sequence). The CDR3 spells CASRDTPGTEAFF. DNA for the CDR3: TGCGCCAGCAGGGACACCCCAGGCACTGAAGCTTTCTTT.

CDR3 amino acids: CARQYVRGRAGETQYF. Written as DNA, the CDR3 is TGTGCCAGGCAATACGTTAGGGGGAGGGCGGGAGAGACCCAGTACTTC. The chain carries TRBV7-7 and TRBJ2-5; D might be TRBD2 (7 bases). V was pared by 9 bases and J by 4 bases, with 24 bases between. This CDR3 region has 16 residues. CDR1 and CDR2 (germline): SSHAT, FNYEAQ (reference sequence). The complete variable domain, with remaining parts taken from reference TRBV7-7 and TRBJ2-5, reads GAGVSQSPRYKVTKRGQDVTLRCDPISSHATLYWYQQALGQGPEFLTYFNYEAQPDKSGLPSDRFSAERPEGSISTLTIQRTEQRDSAMYRCARQYVRGRAGETQYFGPGTRLLVL.

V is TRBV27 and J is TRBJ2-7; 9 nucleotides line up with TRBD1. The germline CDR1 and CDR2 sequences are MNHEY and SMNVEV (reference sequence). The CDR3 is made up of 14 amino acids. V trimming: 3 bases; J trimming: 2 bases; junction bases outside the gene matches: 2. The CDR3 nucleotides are TGTGCCAGCAGTTTCTGGGACAGGGCCTACGAGCAGTACTTC. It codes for CASSFWDRAYEQYF.

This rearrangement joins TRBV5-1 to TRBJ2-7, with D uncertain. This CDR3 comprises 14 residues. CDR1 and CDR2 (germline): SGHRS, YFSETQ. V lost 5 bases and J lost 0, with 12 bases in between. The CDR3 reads CASRATPLSYEQYF. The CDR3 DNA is TGCGCCAGCAGAGCCACCCCTCTCTCCTACGAGCAGTACTTC.

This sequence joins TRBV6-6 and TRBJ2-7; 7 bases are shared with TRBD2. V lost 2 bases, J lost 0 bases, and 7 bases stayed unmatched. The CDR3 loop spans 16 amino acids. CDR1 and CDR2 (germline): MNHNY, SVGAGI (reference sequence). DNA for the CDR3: TGTGCCAGCAGTTACCCCCGGCGGGAGAGCTCCTACGAGCAGTACTTC. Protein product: CASSYPRRESSYEQYF.

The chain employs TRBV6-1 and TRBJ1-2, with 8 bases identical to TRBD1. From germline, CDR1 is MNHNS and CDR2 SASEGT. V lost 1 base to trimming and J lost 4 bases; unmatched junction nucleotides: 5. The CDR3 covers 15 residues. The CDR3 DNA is TGTGCCAGCAGTGAAGGGACAGGGTTTCGCTATGGCTACACCTTC. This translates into CASSEGTGFRYGYTF.